This T cell receptor beta chain is from a study of T cell repertoires in cytomegalovirus infection. Overall study: A matching HLA type, together with CMV infection, was signaled by public TCR beta signatures. Study-wide points: Using cumulative public TCR beta family frequency, the authors identified those who carried CMV together with the relevant HLA. Dominating the ex vivo response were TCR beta clonotypes that were CMV-specific and HLA-C-restricted.

TCRdb redid the calling of the reads with MiXCR, one entry per CDR3 protein. The profile shows 300,000 to 400,000 distinct CDR3 sequences, about 28% of them singletons. CDR1 is SGHKS and CDR2 is YYEKEE in the germline V gene (reference sequence). V was pared by 4 bases and J by 9 bases, with 9 bases of the junction left unmatched. There are 14 residues in the CDR3. This clonotype was picked up a small number of times. Its specificity is unknown. The sequence was collected from a human donor in good health (CMV status not recorded). Some clones in this sample may be carry-over from other donors' samples. This material consisted of cultured PBMCs, taken from culture after CMV antigen stimulation. V is TRBV5-5 and J is TRBJ2-1, with 8 bases identical to TRBD2. The CDR3 DNA sequence: TGTGCCAGCAGCAGCCCGGGACTAGTCGGTGAGCAGTTCTTC. The encoded protein is CASSSPGLVGEQFF.